This note documents a single TCR beta chain sequence. The antigen it binds to is not known. There are no base qualities to consult, and no much larger clone falls within one base. The label giving this sample's time point can be read as: baseline before first vaccination. Samples from vaccinated people were obtained from the UK trials COV001 and COV002, which included a single-blind randomized controlled phase 2/3 trial of AZD1222 (ChAdOx1 nCoV-19) in healthy adults. For TCRbeta chain sequencing, PBMC samples from trial participants were taken at day 0 and at day 28 after the second dose. This entry belongs to a study of T cell responses to AZD1222 COVID-19 vaccine (dated by TCRdb to 2020 to 2023). As for the study more broadly: AZD1222 recipients whose second dose came at about 4 weeks and those whose second dose came at about 12 weeks were combined into one group, since spike-specific TCR depth and breadth did not differ between the two schedules. TCR sequencing covered more than 230 trial participants: some 210 given two doses of AZD1222 and 26 given two doses of MenACWY control vaccine. Trial participants were enrolled by age into 18-55, 56-69 and 70-plus year subgroups, with roughly 150, 30 and 60 TCR-sequenced participants respectively.

Overall results and qualifications from the work: A significant rise in spike-specific TCR breadth and depth was observed after two AZD1222 doses relative to day 0 and relative to MenACWY recipients. Reportedly, almost half of the unique spike-specific TCRs recognized epitopes lying outside the regions that are mutated in the B.1.351 and B.1.1.7 variants. Most participants were white British and females outnumbered males, and the authors suggested that clonal diversity may have been underestimated. In the small 56-69-year group, the increase in depth fell short of significance, most likely because of low power. Because no day 14 peak-response samples were available, the repertoires could be characterized only after the peak T cell response. CD4 TCRs associated with the vaccine covered the entire spike protein, and the dominant responses were in regions 160-218 and 743-854. Conclusions about previously exposed vaccinees were limited because only five to seven AZD1222 recipients were SARS-CoV-2 seropositive at baseline.

Trimming takes 6 bases off V and 6 bases off J; junction bases not matched to a gene: 8. From cysteine to phenylalanine, the CDR3 is 15 amino acids long. Only CDR3 DNA remains: 45 bases, in frame from the first base. CDR1 is given as MNHEY and CDR2 as SMNVEV, both from the germline V gene (reference sequence). The CDR3 regions of human TCRbeta chains were subjected to immunosequencing. The published analysis was carried out like this. TCRs in the repertoires were compared against a reference library of SARS-CoV-2-specific TCRs that had been generated with the MIRA antigen-specificity platform. Breadth meant the fraction of unique TCRs that were SARS-CoV-2-associated, whereas depth meant the fraction of total T cells that were SARS-CoV-2-associated. Using the MIRA data, each spike-specific TCR was mapped to the spike region that the TCR reacts to and placed in a CD4 or CD8 class. Log10-transformed breadth and depth values were compared by one-way ANOVA with Sidak's multiple comparisons tests. TCRdb re-hosts the immuneACCESS table, in-frame sequences only. Its copies lack some clones; in the studies checked, an unresolved V gene accounts for under half of them, and the cause for the rest is not known. That table furnishes V, J and clone size, whereas the DNA furnished D and trimming. Here the sample has fewer than 200,000 clones; 85% to 95% occur a single time. The biggest ten clones account for 8% to 13% of the sample.

The clonotype was recovered from an adult in good health. This material consisted of peripheral blood, taken on day 0 of AZD1222 vaccination. The sequence links TRBV27 to TRBJ2-3; 11 junctional bases match TRBD2. The CDR3 region has the sequence CASRAGTSGPDTQYF. The DNA sequence is given as TGTGCCAGCAGGGCCGGGACTAGCGGTCCGGATACGCAGTATTTT.